This T cell receptor (beta chain) was documented in a study of metastatic and nonmetastatic thyroid tumors. Overall study: Repertoires from malignant and benign thyroid patients were compared across blood and tumor or nodule tissue.

In its sample, this clone was seen many times. Patients had received no treatment of any kind before thyroid surgery. Original processing notes: A classifier for distant metastasis in papillary thyroid cancer was constructed using CDR3 differences observed across clinicopathological groups. TCRdb re-called the PCR reads with MiXCR. The V and J calls reflect TCRdb's pipeline rather than the authors' work. The sample lists about 90,000 clones, 8.6% seen once, with 8.8% in the top ten. This TCR came from a female donor with papillary thyroid cancer or a benign thyroid nodule (not recorded which). Some clones in this sample may be carry-over from other donors' samples. What was sequenced was blood.

The CDR3 protein is CASSPPGVGYTF. DNA for the CDR3: TGTGCCAGCTCACCACCGGGGGTCGGCTACACCTTC. This chain links TRBV18 with TRBJ1-2; tentatively, D is TRBD1 (5 bases). Trimming pared 0 bases from V and 8 bases from J, leaving 7 bases between. The CDR3 loop spans 12 amino acids. The germline gives CDR1 KGHSH, CDR2 LQKENI.